The 2 T cell receptor beta chains given below trace back to one sample, sequenced in a study of blood T cell repertoires in COVID-19 (TCRdb year 2020). Libraries were made using the immunoSEQ multiplex PCR assay. TCRdb took over this immuneACCESS table, retaining in-frame rearrangements with V and J assigned. Such tables are incomplete; in checked studies, under half of the missing clones stem from an unresolved V gene, and the remainder is unexplained. The sample includes fewer than 350,000 clones, with 70% to 90% observed a single time. The biggest ten clones account for approximately 8.8% of the sample. Specimen: PBMCs or T cells enriched from blood (not recorded which). All receptors come from a woman aged 40-49 years who had recovered from COVID-19.

The rearrangement joins TRBV7-2 to TRBJ2-3; D is perhaps TRBD2 (5 bases). Trimming stripped 7 bases from V and 4 bases from J, with 15 bases between. This CDR3 spans 14 amino acids. Per the germline V gene, CDR1 is SGHTA and CDR2 is FQGNSA. The CDR3 DNA is TGTGCCAGCACTTTCCGGGGAAGGGCAGATACGCAGTATTTT. It is translated as CASTFRGRADTQYF.

The rearrangement uses TRBV12-3 or TRBV12-4 and TRBJ1-1; D gene uncertain. Trimming removed 4 bases from V and 4 bases from J, with 10 bases in between. The CDR3 runs 13 residues. CDR3 sequence: CASSSSLATEAFF. DNA of the CDR3: TGTGCCAGCAGTTCCTCATTGGCCACTGAAGCTTTCTTT.